This entry describes one T cell receptor (beta chain). Its specific antigen is unknown. No clone much larger than this one lies a single base away; base qualities are absent. The data stem from a study of T-cell reconstitution after alpha-beta-depleted transplantation in children (dated by TCRdb to about 2016). For context, the study as a whole: The study quantitatively tracked T-cell immune reconstitution after TCRalphabeta/CD19-depleted allogeneic hematopoietic cell transplantation in children using TCR repertoire profiling.

The germline V gene yields SGHRS for CDR1 and YFSETQ for CDR2. The CDR3 measures 14 amino acids from cysteine to phenylalanine. Only CDR3 DNA is held: 42 bases, read in frame from base 1. A distance of 10 bases separates the germline ends of V and J, which lose 0 bases and 4 bases respectively. Libraries were made using PCR. The instrument given in TCRdb is Illumina HiSeq 2500. TCR libraries were prepared with molecular barcoding, using unique molecular identifiers to normalize TCRbeta repertoire quantification. TCRdb redid the processing of the public reads, applying fastp at Q25 and MiXCR, and retained in-frame beta chains. CDR3 protein sequences are deduplicated, and each keeps its most common genes and DNA. This sample has around 100,000 distinct CDR3 sequences in its table, and approximately 10% of those were observed once. In total, the top ten clones hold 30% to 35% of the sample. Results and caveats for the whole study, not just this receptor: Over the following months the frequencies of hyperexpanded clones went down, and after one year T-cell counts and TCRbeta diversity were mostly credited to newly produced T cells. The apparently early recovery of alphabetaT-cell counts about two months after transplant reportedly depended on only several hundred rapidly expanded clones that came from non-depleted graft cells. In some patients, the high TCRbeta diversity seen at day 60 was put down to recipient T cells and intrathymic progenitors that had survived conditioning.

Read against the paper, the sample's treatment or condition label means: allogeneic hematopoietic cell transplantation with graft depleted of TCRalphabeta T cells and CD19 B cells. TCRalphabeta/CD19-depleted allogeneic hematopoietic cell grafts were given to the transplant recipients, all of whom were children. The receptor was isolated from a boy younger than 10 with acute lymphoblastic leukemia, due to receive a stem cell transplant. Sample: PBMCs, taken before TCRalphabeta/CD19-depleted stem cell transplant. This receptor chain uses TRBV5-1 and TRBJ1-2, with no confident D gene call. The CDR3 protein: CASSLVPGIYGYTF. Read as DNA, the sequence is TGCGCCAGCAGCTTGGTCCCGGGCATCTATGGCTACACCTTC.